The next 5 T cell receptor beta chains were all read from a single sample in a study of T cells in Graves' hyperthyroidism and ophthalmopathy. The TCR beta CDR3 regions underwent amplification using RNA transcripts as the source. The TCR CDR3 first-round RT-PCR relied on the HTBI primer set. Using its own MiXCR run on the multiplex PCR reads, TCRdb lists one record per CDR3 protein. The repertoire holds roughly 96,000 distinct CDR3 sequences, with over 50% as singletons. The sample consisted of blood. The receptors were gathered from a woman in her thirties or forties with Graves' hyperthyroidism.

This clonotype was detected many times. This rearrangement joins TRBV5-1 to TRBJ1-6; D remains ambiguous. Germline V gene lookup returns CDR1 SGHRS and CDR2 YFSETQ. Deletions cut 0 bases from V and 5 bases from J, with 6 bases between. The CDR3 runs to 14 residues. CDR3 in DNA: TGCGCCAGCAGCTTGGTGGGCCATAATTCACCCCTCCACTTT. It translates to CASSLVGHNSPLHF.

This clonotype was seen a single time. V and J are TRBV9 and TRBJ1-6; 9 bases fit TRBD1. Germline trimming cut 1 base from V and 11 bases from J; bases unmatched to any gene: 7. Germline-derived CDR1 and CDR2 are SGDLS and YYNGEE. The CDR3 spans 15 residues. CDR3 sequence: CASSVMGQGQPPLHF. CDR3 DNA sequence: TGTGCCAGCAGCGTAATGGGACAGGGACAACCACCCCTCCACTTT.

The rearrangement uses TRBV19 and TRBJ2-5, with 9 nucleotides matching TRBD1. V trimming: 4 bases; J trimming: 9 bases; junction bases outside the gene matches: 9. The germline V gene has CDR1 LNHDA and CDR2 SQIVND (reference sequence). This CDR3 has 14 residues. This CDR3 reads CASSTQGAAQPQYF. The CDR3 coding sequence is TGTGCCAGTAGTACACAGGGGGCAGCTCAGCCCCAGTACTTC. Using reference TRBV19 and TRBJ2-5 for the parts outside the CDR3, the full variable domain is DGGITQSPKYLFRKEGQNVTLSCEQNLNHDAMYWYRQDPGQGLRLIYYSQIVNDFQKGDIAEGYSVSREKKESFPLTVTSAQKNPTAFYLCASSTQGAAQPQYFGPGTRLLVL.

There are a few counts of this clonotype. The gene calls are TRBV19 and TRBJ2-2; D gene uncertain. The CDR3 runs to 11 residues. The V and J ends lost 6 bases and 6 bases respectively, with 5 bases between them. Germline V CDR1 and CDR2: LNHDA, SQIVND (reference sequence). The CDR3 DNA reads TGTGCCAGTAGATACCCCGGGGAGCTGTTTTTT. This codes for CASRYPGELFF. The whole variable domain, remainder taken from reference TRBV19 and TRBJ2-2, is DGGITQSPKYLFRKEGQNVTLSCEQNLNHDAMYWYRQDPGQGLRLIYYSQIVNDFQKGDIAEGYSVSREKKESFPLTVTSAQKNPTAFYLCASRYPGELFFGEGSRLTVL.

In this sample, this clonotype turned up many times. The V and J genes are TRBV19 and TRBJ2-7; the D gene is possibly TRBD2 (5 bases). This CDR3 is built from 15 residues. The germline V gene encodes CDR1 LNHDA and CDR2 SQIVND (reference sequence). Trimming shortened V by 3 bases and J by 0 bases, and 12 bases separated the two germline ends. The CDR3: CASSIGSGSSYEQYF. As DNA, the CDR3 is TGTGCCAGTAGTATTGGAAGCGGAAGCTCCTACGAGCAGTACTTC.